A single T cell receptor (beta chain) is shown here with its context. V was pared by 3 bases and J by 6 bases, with 2 bases of the junction left unmatched. Germline V gene lookup returns CDR1 PRHDT and CDR2 FYEKMQ (reference sequence). The CDR3 covers 12 residues. The method was immunoSEQ multiplex PCR; TCRdb's version includes in-frame clones alone and lacks a portion of them. The sample includes roughly 390,000 clones, approximately 89% of them seen just once. The entry originates in a study of blood T cell repertoires in COVID-19. The sequence came from a woman in her 30s with COVID-19, enrolled during active disease. The sample taken for sequencing was peripheral blood. V is TRBV13 and J is TRBJ2-7; 7 nucleotides line up with TRBD1. The CDR3 reads CASSLSGGEQYF. CDR3 nucleotides: TGTGCCAGCAGCTTGTCAGGGGGCGAGCAGTACTTC.